The 14 T cell receptor beta chains given below trace back to one sample, sequenced in a study of blood T cell repertoires in COVID-19. This table comes from immunoSEQ multiplex PCR, and its TCRdb copy is limited to in-frame clones, with some not included. The data show 95,000 to 150,000 clones, 80% to 85% seen once. Sequencing input: PBMCs or T cells enriched from blood (not recorded which). Receptors originate from a woman aged 25 to 39 who had recovered from COVID-19.

The J gene is TRBJ1-1, the V gene TRBV2; 8 positions match TRBD1. The CDR3 contains 16 residues. Trimming at V came to 2 bases and at J to 5 bases, leaving 10 bases not matched to a gene. Germline V lookup: CDR1 SNHLY, CDR2 FYNNEI. The CDR3 DNA reads TGTGCCAGCAGTGAACCGGACAGGGTCTTAGGGACTGAAGCTTTCTTT. Protein product: CASSEPDRVLGTEAFF. The variable domain in full, completed from reference TRBV2 and TRBJ1-1, reads EPEVTQTPSHQVTQMGQEVILRCVPISNHLYFYWYRQILGQKVEFLVSFYNNEISEKSEIFDDQFSVERPDGSNFTLKIRSTKLEDSAMYFCASSEPDRVLGTEAFFGQGTRLTVV.

In regard to this clone: The same CDR3 can be traced to other DNA sequences in this sample. This chain uses TRBV18 with TRBJ1-5; maybe TRBD1 (6 bases). The CDR3 has 14 amino acids. Germline CDR1 KGHSH, CDR2 LQKENI. With 3 bases removed from V and 4 bases from J, the gap between germline ends came to 10 bases. The CDR3 spells CASSPDSSNQPQHF. The CDR3 nucleotides read TGTGCCAGCTCACCGGACAGTAGTAATCAGCCCCAGCATTTT.

The chain couples TRBV7-8 to TRBJ1-1, with a possible D match to TRBD1 (6 bases). Trimming cost V 5 bases and J 0 bases, with 22 bases left between them. The germline V gene has CDR1 SGHVS and CDR2 FQNEAQ. The length of the CDR3 is 18 residues. CDR3 DNA sequence: TGTGCCAGCAGCCCCGACCGGATGAGGACAGCCTTGAACACTGAAGCTTTCTTT. Translating it yields CASSPDRMRTALNTEAFF.

This clone has a handful of counts. This chain uses TRBV7-2 with TRBJ2-1, with a possible D match to TRBD2 (6 bases). The CDR3 runs 16 residues. Germline values: CDR1 SGHTA, CDR2 FQGNSA. V dropped 0 bases and J dropped 0 bases, with 9 bases sitting between them. CDR3 DNA sequence: TGTGCCAGCAGCTTAGCTAGCGGAAGCTCCTACAATGAGCAGTTCTTC. Translation gives CASSLASGSSYNEQFF.

The chain uses TRBV27 and TRBJ1-1; D is possibly TRBD1 (6 bases). The V end was cut by 6 bases, the J end by 4 bases, with 21 bases between. Germline values: CDR1 MNHEY, CDR2 SMNVEV (reference sequence). The CDR3 runs 16 residues. The CDR3 region is CASRWDGGLGGTEAFF. In DNA form, the CDR3 reads TGTGCCAGCAGGTGGGACGGGGGGCTAGGTGGCACTGAAGCTTTCTTT.

The chain couples TRBV29-1 to TRBJ2-7; 8 bases agree with TRBD2. V trimming: 2 bases; J trimming: 2 bases; junction bases outside the gene matches: 11. The CDR3 is 16 residues long. Germline values: CDR1 SQVTM, CDR2 ANQGSEA. The CDR3 protein is CSVESGSSGRAYEQYF. CDR3 nucleotide sequence: TGCAGCGTTGAAAGTGGGTCCAGCGGGAGAGCCTACGAGCAGTACTTC.

The count of this clone is one. The V and J genes are TRBV27 and TRBJ2-7; 11 bases line up with TRBD2. J was trimmed by 3 bases and V by 8 bases; bases with no gene match: 15. Germline V lookup: CDR1 MNHEY, CDR2 SMNVEV (reference sequence). The CDR3 runs 17 residues. As DNA, the CDR3 is TGTGCCAGCCAATCACACCCGATAGCGGGAGGGCTCTACGAGCAGTACTTC. It translates to CASQSHPIAGGLYEQYF.

This sequence joins TRBV3-1 (or the pseudogene TRBV3-2) and TRBJ1-2, with TRBD1 matching 11 bases. This CDR3 region has 15 residues. V lost 0 bases and J lost 6; bases outside the gene matches: 3. CDR1 LGHDT and CDR2 YNNKEL come from the germline V gene (reference sequence). This CDR3 reads CASSQEPGQGDGYTF. The CDR3 bases are TGTGCCAGCAGCCAAGAGCCGGGACAGGGGGATGGCTACACCTTC.

This sequence joins TRBV28 and TRBJ1-6, with 9 nucleotides matching TRBD1. Germline V gene lookup returns CDR1 MDHEN and CDR2 SYDVKM. The junction had 2 bases not matched to a gene; V was cut back by 6 bases and J by 8 bases. The CDR3 sequence is 13 residues long. CDR3 residues: CASRRDRDSPLHF. CDR3 sequence (DNA): TGTGCCAGCAGACGGGACAGGGATTCACCCCTCCACTTT.

This clone came up a few times. The chain couples TRBV7-9 to TRBJ2-1; the D gene is possibly TRBD1 (5 bases). Germline values: CDR1 SEHNR, CDR2 FQNEAQ (reference sequence). Trimming took 1 base from V and 2 from J, leaving 15 bases between them. The CDR3 consists of 17 residues. The CDR3: CASSLGGRGGTYNEQFF. Here the CDR3 DNA reads TGTGCCAGCAGCTTAGGAGGAAGGGGCGGCACCTACAATGAGCAGTTCTTC.

The rearrangement joins TRBV5-1 to TRBJ2-3; D remains unclear. The length of the CDR3 is 14 residues. Trimming pared 5 bases from V and 5 bases from J, leaving 15 bases between. The germline CDR1 and CDR2 sequences are SGHRS and YFSETQ. The CDR3 sequence is CASRATPPIDTQYF. CDR3 DNA: TGCGCCAGCAGGGCAACACCCCCCATAGATACGCAGTATTTT.

V gene TRBV2 combines with J gene TRBJ1-2; TRBD1 might be the D (5 bases). Germline lookup yields CDR1 SNHLY and CDR2 FYNNEI. V lost 7 bases, J lost 9 bases, and 21 bases lay in between. The CDR3 is made up of 14 amino acids. The CDR3 region is CASIGAAELRSYTF. In DNA, the CDR3 is TGTGCCAGCATAGGGGCGGCTGAACTTAGAAGCTACACCTTC. Combining the CDR3 with reference TRBV2 and TRBJ1-2 gives the whole variable domain EPEVTQTPSHQVTQMGQEVILRCVPISNHLYFYWYRQILGQKVEFLVSFYNNEISEKSEIFDDQFSVERPDGSNFTLKIRSTKLEDSAMYFCASIGAAELRSYTFGSGTRLTVV.

The rearrangement joins TRBV7-9 to TRBJ1-3, with 7 bases matching TRBD1. The CDR3 sequence is 15 residues long. The J segment lost 6 bases and the V segment lost 8 bases, leaving 13 bases of the junction unmatched. The germline V gene encodes CDR1 SEHNR and CDR2 FQNEAQ (reference sequence). The CDR3 reads CASDRAGGEENTIYF. DNA for the CDR3: TGTGCCAGCGATCGAGCAGGGGGTGAAGAAAACACCATATATTTT.

This clone was recorded only once. The J gene is TRBJ2-7, the V gene TRBV4-3, with 8 bases matching TRBD2. The CDR3 loop spans 14 amino acids. V shed 5 bases and J 6 bases; nucleotides not matched to a gene: 9. Per germline, CDR1 LGHNA and CDR2 YSLEER. The CDR3 loop is CASSFGLATGEQYF. CDR3 nucleotides: TGCGCCAGCAGCTTCGGACTAGCTACGGGCGAGCAGTACTTC.